This is a list of T cell receptor beta chains from one sample in a study of molecular identifiers for immune sequencing clone quantification. Each CDR3 protein gets one entry after TCRdb re-called the PCR reads with MiXCR. The repertoire holds roughly 100,000 distinct CDR3 sequences, with about 32% as singletons. Material for sequencing was naive CD8+ T cells from blood, with Jurkat cell RNA spiked in. The receptors stem from a human donor in good health. Some libraries in this study had Jurkat cell RNA spiked in. The CDR3 runs from the conserved cysteine through the conserved F or W. The order of the fields is V gene, D gene, clone size, J gene, CDR3 DNA, CDR3 protein. The D gene is left open where the match is weak. Size is omitted from some rows. Given values are once, few, many or a class for expanded clones.

V gene: TRBV4-3
D gene: TRBD2
clone size: NA
J gene: TRBJ2-1
CDR3 DNA: TGCGCCAGCGGCAGGACTAGCGGGAGTTACAATGAGCAGTTCTTC
CDR3 protein: CASGRTSGSYNEQFF

V gene: TRBV6-5
D gene: NA
clone size: few
J gene: TRBJ2-2
CDR3 DNA: TGTGCCAGCAGTCAAACGGGCACCGGGGAGCTGTTTTTT
CDR3 protein: CASSQTGTGELFF

V gene: TRBV28
D gene: NA
clone size: many
J gene: TRBJ1-4
CDR3 DNA: TGTGCCAGCAGTTTACTGCCCAGGGGCGCTAGTGATGAAAAACTGTTTTTT
CDR3 protein: CASSLLPRGASDEKLFF

V gene: TRBV5-6
D gene: NA
clone size: many
J gene: TRBJ2-3
CDR3 DNA: TGTGCCAGCAGCTCGTTGGATTATACGCAGTATTTT
CDR3 protein: CASSSLDYTQYF

V gene: TRBV19
D gene: NA
clone size: NA
J gene: TRBJ2-7
CDR3 DNA: TGTGCCAGTAGTCCTGCGCAGGTAGCCGGAGAGCAGTACTTC
CDR3 protein: CASSPAQVAGEQYF

V gene: TRBV4-3
D gene: TRBD2
clone size: few
J gene: TRBJ2-1
CDR3 DNA: TGCGCCAGCAGCCAATATTCCGGGACTAGCGCTGAGCAGTTCTTC
CDR3 protein: CASSQYSGTSAEQFF

V gene: TRBV13
D gene: NA
clone size: NA
J gene: TRBJ2-2
CDR3 DNA: TGTGCCAGCAGTCAGGGTCTTAACACCGGGGAGCTGTTTTTT
CDR3 protein: CASSQGLNTGELFF

V gene: TRBV19
D gene: NA
clone size: NA
J gene: TRBJ2-5
CDR3 DNA: TGTGCCAGTAGTCCCAGTGGGCCAGAGACCCAGTACTTC
CDR3 protein: CASSPSGPETQYF

V gene: TRBV5-6
D gene: TRBD1
clone size: NA
J gene: TRBJ2-1
CDR3 DNA: TGTGCCTGCATAGCAGGACAGGGCGTTTTCTACAATGAGCAGTTCTTC
CDR3 protein: CACIAGQGVFYNEQFF

V gene: TRBV14
D gene: NA
clone size: NA
J gene: TRBJ2-3
CDR3 DNA: TGTGCCAGCAACCAAGAAGGGTGGGGGCTTGGCACAGATACGCAGTATTTT
CDR3 protein: CASNQEGWGLGTDTQYF

V gene: TRBV20-1
D gene: NA
clone size: NA
J gene: TRBJ2-7
CDR3 DNA: TGCAGGGCTATTGGGACCTTCTACGAGCAGTACTTC
CDR3 protein: CRAIGTFYEQYF

V gene: TRBV4-1
D gene: NA
clone size: few
J gene: TRBJ2-5
CDR3 DNA: TGCGCCAGCAGCCAAGCGGAGACCCAGTACTTC
CDR3 protein: CASSQAETQYF

V gene: TRBV12-3/TRBV12-4
D gene: TRBD1
clone size: NA
J gene: TRBJ1-2
CDR3 DNA: TGTGCCAGCAGTTTAGGAGGAGGACAGGGGGCAAATGGCTACACCTTC
CDR3 protein: CASSLGGGQGANGYTF

V gene: TRBV30
D gene: NA
clone size: many
J gene: TRBJ1-1
CDR3 DNA: TGTGCCTGGAGTGTTGGGAGCGACGAAGCTTTCTTT
CDR3 protein: CAWSVGSDEAFF

V gene: TRBV4-2
D gene: TRBD2
clone size: NA
J gene: TRBJ2-7
CDR3 DNA: TGTGCCAGCAGCCAATATCTAGCGGGAGGCTACGAGCAGTACTTC
CDR3 protein: CASSQYLAGGYEQYF

V gene: TRBV5-1
D gene: NA
clone size: NA
J gene: TRBJ1-2
CDR3 DNA: TGCGCCAGCAGCTTGGTAAGAACTTATCGATATGGCTACACCTTC
CDR3 protein: CASSLVRTYRYGYTF